This passage covers 11 T cell receptor beta chains from one sample sequenced in a study of Graves' ophthalmopathy and Graves' hyperthyroidism. TCR beta CDR3 amplification used RNA transcripts. In the first round, RT-PCR was carried out with HTBI primers, and a multiplex PCR formed the second round. TCRdb processed the multiplex PCR reads anew with MiXCR; each CDR3 protein has one entry. This sample has about 400,000 distinct CDR3 sequences, with 20% to 25% found just once. The source material was peripheral blood. The receptors come from a woman aged 18 to 35 with stable Graves' hyperthyroidism.

This clonotype was picked up many times. The rearrangement uses TRBV12-3 or TRBV12-4 and TRBJ1-1; 7 positions match TRBD1. Trimming took 5 bases from V and 3 from J; bases not matched to a gene: 6. The length of the CDR3 is 14 residues. The CDR3 loop is CASSPTGSHTEAFF. DNA of the CDR3: TGTGCCAGCAGTCCGACAGGGAGTCACACTGAAGCTTTCTTT.

This clonotype was seen repeatedly, ten times or more. This chain uses TRBV20-1 with TRBJ2-7; 11 nucleotides line up with TRBD1. The CDR3 contains 15 residues. Trimming took 4 bases from V and 2 from J; bases not matched to a gene: 7. Germline loops: CDR1 DFQATT, CDR2 SNEGSKA (reference sequence). CDR3 nucleotides: TGCAGTGCTATGGGGACAGGGGGGAGAGCCTACGAGCAGTACTTC. This codes for CSAMGTGGRAYEQYF.

This chain joins TRBV3-1 and TRBJ2-5; D is perhaps TRBD1 (5 bases). The germline V gene has CDR1 LGHDT and CDR2 YNNKEL (reference sequence). The V end lost 5 bases, the J end lost 7 bases, and 17 bases lay between the germline ends. This CDR3 region has 14 residues. As DNA, the CDR3 is TGTGCCAGCAGCACCGTAGGGGCTGTTGGGACCCAGTACTTC. This encodes CASSTVGAVGTQYF.

This clonotype was counted at least ten times. This rearrangement joins TRBV5-1 to TRBJ1-1, with TRBD1 identical over 10 bases. V trimming: 4 bases; J trimming: 3 bases; junction bases outside the gene matches: 6. The CDR3 spans 15 residues. CDR1 is SGHRS and CDR2 is YFSETQ in the germline V gene. The CDR3 nucleotides read TGCGCCAGCAGCCTAAGACAGGGGGCGCACACTGAAGCTTTCTTT. This encodes CASSLRQGAHTEAFF. The full variable domain, completed using reference TRBV5-1 and TRBJ1-1, is KAGVTQTPRYLIKTRGQQVTLSCSPISGHRSVSWYQQTPGQGLQFLFEYFSETQRNKGNFPGRFSGRQFSNSRSEMNVSTLELGDSALYLCASSLRQGAHTEAFFGQGTRLTVV.

This clonotype was seen many times. The chain recombines TRBV7-3 with TRBJ2-4; 8 bases are shared with TRBD1. V lost 4 bases and J lost 14; bases outside the gene matches: 10. The germline gives CDR1 SGHTA, CDR2 FQGTGA. The CDR3 totals 13 residues. The CDR3 here is CASSSGTGGIKYF. The CDR3 bases are TGTGCCAGCAGCTCCGGGACAGGTGGAATTAAGTACTTC. Full variable domain (rest looked up from reference TRBV7-3 and TRBJ2-4): GAGVSQTPSNKVTEKGKYVELRCDPISGHTALYWYRQSLGQGPEFLIYFQGTGAADDSGLPNDRFFAVRPEGSVSTLKIQRTERGDSAVYLCASSSGTGGIKYFGAGTRLSVL.

V usage is TRBV7-3 and J usage is TRBJ2-7, with D possibly matching TRBD1 (5 bases). The germline V and J ends were trimmed by 2 bases and 2 bases, with 10 bases remaining between them. CDR1 and CDR2 (germline): SGHTA, FQGTGA. The CDR3 extends over 14 amino acids. DNA for the CDR3: TGTGCCAGCAGCTTAGACAGTGGGGCCTACGAGCAGTACTTC. Amino acid sequence: CASSLDSGAYEQYF.

This clonotype showed up many times. V is TRBV15 and J is TRBJ2-5; 9 positions agree with TRBD2. The CDR3 contains 13 residues. In germline, CDR1 is LNHNV, CDR2 YYDKDF (reference sequence). The V gene end was trimmed by 5 bases and the J gene end by 5 bases; junction bases not matched to a gene: 3. CDR3: CATSGGGAETQYF. The CDR3 coding sequence is TGTGCCACCAGCGGCGGGGGGGCCGAGACCCAGTACTTC.

This clonotype showed up many times. The V call is TRBV28, the J call TRBJ1-1, with a possible D match to TRBD1 (5 bases). Germline CDR1 MDHEN, CDR2 SYDVKM. V lost 5 bases and J 6 bases, leaving 16 bases between the germline ends. This CDR3 has 14 amino acids. CDR3 nucleotides: TGTGCCAGCAGTAGACTCGTGGGGGACGCTGAAGCTTTCTTT. Translation: CASSRLVGDAEAFF.

This chain connects TRBV30 to TRBJ1-1; D remains unclear. The CDR3 runs 13 residues. The V gene's germline CDR1 is GTSNPN and CDR2 SVGIG (reference sequence). The V gene lost 5 bases and the J gene lost 0 bases, with 10 bases spanning the gap. The CDR3 bases are TGTGCCTGGGTGGAGGGAATGAACACTGAAGCTTTCTTT. It specifies CAWVEGMNTEAFF.

This clonotype has at least ten counts. The rearrangement links TRBV27 to TRBJ2-7; the match to TRBD2 covers 12 bases. This CDR3 is 16 amino acids long. CDR1 is MNHEY and CDR2 is SMNVEV in the germline V gene (reference sequence). Germline trimming cut 4 bases from V and 6 bases from J; bases unmatched to any gene: 10. This CDR3 reads CASSSPRLAGVGEQYF. The CDR3 DNA reads as TGTGCCAGCAGTTCCCCCCGACTAGCGGGAGTAGGCGAGCAGTACTTC.

This clonotype was recorded a few times. A read error may be the cause here, since a much bigger clone is one base away. The chain has TRBV24-1 and TRBJ1-5; 9 nucleotides agree with TRBD1. The V segment lost 3 bases and the J segment 6 bases; nucleotides outside the gene matches: 5. In germline, CDR1 is KGHDR, CDR2 SFDVKD. The CDR3 has 15 residues. As DNA, the CDR3 is TGTGCCACCAGTGATAACGGACAGGGGTGTCAGCCCCAGCATTTT. It codes for CATSDNGQGCQPQHF.